Below, 3 T cell receptor beta chains from the same sample are listed, as sequenced in a study of cytomegalovirus exposure and HLA in healthy donors. 13 Jbeta primers and 60 Vbeta primers were used for the PCR. Method: immunoSEQ multiplex PCR; TCRdb's copy keeps in-frame clones and lacks some. In the table there are some 130,000 clones, less than 85% of which are singletons. Sequences were obtained from PBMCs. These receptor sequences come from a woman aged 60-70 years in good health and CMV-seropositive.

V gene TRBV6-1 combines with J gene TRBJ2-7, with 11 bases identical to TRBD1. The germline CDR1 and CDR2 sequences are MNHNS and SASEGT. The length of the CDR3 is 14 residues. V was pared by 8 bases and J by 4 bases, with 7 bases of the junction left unmatched. The CDR3 DNA reads TGTGCCAGCTTTACGGACAGGGGGCTTTACGAGCAGTACTTC. This translates into CASFTDRGLYEQYF.

A remark on this clone: The sample contains more than one DNA sequence encoding this CDR3. J is TRBJ2-3 and V is TRBV5-1; D not resolved. Trimming cost V 0 bases and J 3 bases, with 8 bases left between them. This CDR3 comprises 14 residues. Germline V CDR1 and CDR2: SGHRS, YFSETQ. The CDR3 sequence: CASSLGGGTDTQYF. The CDR3 nucleotides read TGCGCCAGCAGCTTGGGCGGTGGGACAGATACGCAGTATTTT.

This rearrangement joins TRBV6-1 to TRBJ1-5; D gene ambiguous. Germline V lookup: CDR1 MNHNS, CDR2 SASEGT. The CDR3 is made up of 13 amino acids. The V end lost 3 bases, the J end lost 3 bases, and 6 bases lay between the germline ends. The CDR3 region has the DNA TGTGCCAGCAGTGATATAGTCAATCAGCCCCAGCATTTT. It encodes CASSDIVNQPQHF.